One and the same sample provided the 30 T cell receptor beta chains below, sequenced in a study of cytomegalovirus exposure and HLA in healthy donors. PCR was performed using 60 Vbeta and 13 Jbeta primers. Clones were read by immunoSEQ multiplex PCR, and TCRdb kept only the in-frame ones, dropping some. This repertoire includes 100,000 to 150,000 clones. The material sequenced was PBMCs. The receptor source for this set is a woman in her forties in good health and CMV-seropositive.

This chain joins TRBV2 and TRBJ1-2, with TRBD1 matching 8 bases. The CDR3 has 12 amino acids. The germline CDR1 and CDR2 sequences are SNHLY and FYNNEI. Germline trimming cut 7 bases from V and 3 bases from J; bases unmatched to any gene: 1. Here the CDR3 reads CASKQGDYGYTF. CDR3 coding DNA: TGTGCCAGCAAACAGGGGGACTATGGCTACACCTTC. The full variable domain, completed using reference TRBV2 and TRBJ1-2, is EPEVTQTPSHQVTQMGQEVILRCVPISNHLYFYWYRQILGQKVEFLVSFYNNEISEKSEIFDDQFSVERPDGSNFTLKIRSTKLEDSAMYFCASKQGDYGYTFGSGTRLTVV.

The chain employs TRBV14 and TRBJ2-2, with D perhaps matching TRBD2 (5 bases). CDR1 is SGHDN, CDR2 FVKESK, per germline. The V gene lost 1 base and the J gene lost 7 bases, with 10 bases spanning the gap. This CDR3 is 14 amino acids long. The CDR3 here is CASSQVDGDGELFF. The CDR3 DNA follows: TGTGCCAGCAGCCAAGTAGACGGGGACGGGGAGCTGTTTTTT.

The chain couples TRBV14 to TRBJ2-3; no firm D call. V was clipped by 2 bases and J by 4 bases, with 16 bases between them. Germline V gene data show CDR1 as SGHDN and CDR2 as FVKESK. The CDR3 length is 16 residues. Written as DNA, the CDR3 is TGTGCCAGCAGCCAATTACAGTCCTTGGTGGCAGATACGCAGTATTTT. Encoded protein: CASSQLQSLVADTQYF.

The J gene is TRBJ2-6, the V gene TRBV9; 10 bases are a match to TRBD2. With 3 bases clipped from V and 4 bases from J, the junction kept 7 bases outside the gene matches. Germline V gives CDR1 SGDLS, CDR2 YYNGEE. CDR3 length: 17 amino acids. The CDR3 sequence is CASSGTSGRLGANVLTF. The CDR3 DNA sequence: TGTGCCAGCAGCGGGACTAGCGGACGCTTAGGGGCCAACGTCCTGACTTTC.

The CDR3 reads CASSVGSGSSGNTIYF. CDR3 bases: TGTGCCAGCAGCGTAGGGTCTGGGAGCTCTGGAAACACCATATATTTT. The chain couples TRBV9 to TRBJ1-3; D remains ambiguous. The CDR3 covers 16 residues. Germline-derived CDR1 and CDR2 are SGDLS and YYNGEE. V was trimmed by 0 bases and J by 0 bases, leaving 10 bases between them.

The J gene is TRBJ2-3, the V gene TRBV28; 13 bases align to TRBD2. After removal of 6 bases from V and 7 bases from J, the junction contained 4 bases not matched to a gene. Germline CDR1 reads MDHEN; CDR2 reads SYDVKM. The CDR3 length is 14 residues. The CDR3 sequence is CASRGTSGANTQYF. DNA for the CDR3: TGTGCCAGCAGAGGGACTAGCGGGGCTAATACGCAGTATTTT.

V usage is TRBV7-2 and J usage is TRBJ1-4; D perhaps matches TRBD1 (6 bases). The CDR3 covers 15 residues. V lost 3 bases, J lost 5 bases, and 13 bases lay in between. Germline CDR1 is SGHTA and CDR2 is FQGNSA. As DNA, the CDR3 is TGTGCCAGCAGCTTTTCGGGACACGGGAATGAAAAACTGTTTTTT. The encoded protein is CASSFSGHGNEKLFF.

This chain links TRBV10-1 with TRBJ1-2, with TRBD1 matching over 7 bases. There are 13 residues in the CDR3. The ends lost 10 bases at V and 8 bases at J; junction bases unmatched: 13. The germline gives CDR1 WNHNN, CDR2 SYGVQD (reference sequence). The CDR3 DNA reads TGCGCCAACCCGACAGGGCGACTATGCGGCTACACCTTC. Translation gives CANPTGRLCGYTF.

CDR3 in DNA: TGTGCCAGCAGCCAAGGAGCGGGGACTTCCTACGAGCAGTACTTC. Translating it yields CASSQGAGTSYEQYF. The V gene is TRBV4-2, the J gene TRBJ2-7; 7 bases match TRBD2. This CDR3 spans 15 amino acids. CDR1 and CDR2 (germline): LGHNA, YNFKEQ. Trimming cost V 1 base and J 1 base; bases outside gene matches: 4.

The CDR3: CASSSSTDEQYF. Written as DNA, the CDR3 is TGTGCCAGCAGTTCTAGTACTGACGAGCAGTACTTC. The V and J genes are TRBV6-6 and TRBJ2-7, with D uncertain. The CDR3 loop spans 12 amino acids. CDR1 is MNHNY and CDR2 is SVGAGI in the germline V gene (reference sequence). V lost 4 bases, J lost 5 bases, and 9 bases lay in between.

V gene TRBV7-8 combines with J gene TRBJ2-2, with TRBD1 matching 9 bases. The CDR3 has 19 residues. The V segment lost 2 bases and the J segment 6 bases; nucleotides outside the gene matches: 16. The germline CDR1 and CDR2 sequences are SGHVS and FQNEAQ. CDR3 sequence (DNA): TGTGCCAGCAGCTTATATCTTACGCCGAGACAGGGGGTTTCCGGGGAGCTGTTTTTT. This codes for CASSLYLTPRQGVSGELFF.

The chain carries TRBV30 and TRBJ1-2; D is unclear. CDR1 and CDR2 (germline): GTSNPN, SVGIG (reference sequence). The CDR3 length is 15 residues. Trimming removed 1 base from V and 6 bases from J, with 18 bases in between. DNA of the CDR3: TGTGCCTGGAGTGCTGTACGTGGAGGTGGGGATGGCTACACCTTC. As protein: CAWSAVRGGGDGYTF. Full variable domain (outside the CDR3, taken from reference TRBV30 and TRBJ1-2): SQTIHQWPATLVQPVGSPLSLECTVEGTSNPNLYWYRQAAGRGLQLLFYSVGIGQISSEVPQNLSASRPQDRQFILSSKKLLLSDSGFYLCAWSAVRGGGDGYTFGSGTRLTVV.

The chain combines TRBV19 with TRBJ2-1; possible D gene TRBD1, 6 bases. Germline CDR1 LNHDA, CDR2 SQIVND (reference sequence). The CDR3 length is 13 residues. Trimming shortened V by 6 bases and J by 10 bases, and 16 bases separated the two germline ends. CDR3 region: CASRVQQGWEQFF. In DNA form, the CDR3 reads TGTGCCAGTAGAGTTCAACAGGGCTGGGAGCAGTTCTTC.

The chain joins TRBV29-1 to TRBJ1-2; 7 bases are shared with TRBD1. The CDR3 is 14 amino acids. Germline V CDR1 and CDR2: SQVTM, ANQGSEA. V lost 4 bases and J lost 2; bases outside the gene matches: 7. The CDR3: CSVAAAGGNYGYTF. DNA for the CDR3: TGCAGCGTTGCTGCCGCAGGGGGAAACTATGGCTACACCTTC.

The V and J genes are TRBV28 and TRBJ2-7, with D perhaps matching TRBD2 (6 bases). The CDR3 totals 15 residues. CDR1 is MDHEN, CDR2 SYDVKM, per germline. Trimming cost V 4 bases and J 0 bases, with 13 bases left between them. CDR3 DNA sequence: TGTGCCAGCAGTTCATTGGGACTCGACTCCTACGAGCAGTACTTC. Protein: CASSSLGLDSYEQYF.

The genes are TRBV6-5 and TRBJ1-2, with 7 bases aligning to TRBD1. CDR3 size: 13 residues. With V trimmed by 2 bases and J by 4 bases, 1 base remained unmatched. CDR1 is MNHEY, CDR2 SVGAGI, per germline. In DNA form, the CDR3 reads TGTGCCAGCAGTTACGGACAGGCCTATGGCTACACCTTC. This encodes CASSYGQAYGYTF.

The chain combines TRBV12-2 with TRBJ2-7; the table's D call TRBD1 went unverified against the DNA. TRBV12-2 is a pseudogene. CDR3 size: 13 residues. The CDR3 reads CASRLGTGEEQYF. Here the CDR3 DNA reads TGTGCAAGTCGCCTGGGGACAGGGGAGGAGCAGTACTTC.

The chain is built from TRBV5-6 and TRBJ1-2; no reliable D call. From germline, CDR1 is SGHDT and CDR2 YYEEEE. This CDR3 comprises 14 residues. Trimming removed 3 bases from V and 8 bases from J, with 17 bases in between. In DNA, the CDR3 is TGTGCCAGCAGCTCCGGGAGTTCCCTGGGAGGCTACACCTTC. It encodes CASSSGSSLGGYTF.

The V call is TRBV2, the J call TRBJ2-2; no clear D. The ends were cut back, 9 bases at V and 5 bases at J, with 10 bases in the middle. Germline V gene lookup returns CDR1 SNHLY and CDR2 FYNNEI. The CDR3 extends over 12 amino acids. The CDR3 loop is CARARLTGELFF. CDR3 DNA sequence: TGTGCCAGAGCCCGCCTAACCGGGGAGCTGTTTTTT.

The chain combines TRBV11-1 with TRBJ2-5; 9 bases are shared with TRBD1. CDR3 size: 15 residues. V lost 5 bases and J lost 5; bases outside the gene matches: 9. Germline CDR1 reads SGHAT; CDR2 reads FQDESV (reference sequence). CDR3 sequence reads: CASSHGTGRVETQYF. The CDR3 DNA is TGTGCCAGCAGCCACGGGACAGGGAGGGTGGAGACCCAGTACTTC.

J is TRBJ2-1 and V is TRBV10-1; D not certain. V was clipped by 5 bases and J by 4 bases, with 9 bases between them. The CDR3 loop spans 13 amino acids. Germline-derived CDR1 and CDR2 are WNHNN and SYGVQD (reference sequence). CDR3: CASSMHMYNEQFF. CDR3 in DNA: TGCGCCAGCAGTATGCACATGTACAATGAGCAGTTCTTC.

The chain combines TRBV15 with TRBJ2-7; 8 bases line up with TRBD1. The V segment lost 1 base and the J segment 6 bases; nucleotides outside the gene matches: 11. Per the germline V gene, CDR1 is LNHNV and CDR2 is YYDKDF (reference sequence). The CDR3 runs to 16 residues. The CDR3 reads CATSRVRRTGMTEQYF. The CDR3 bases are TGTGCCACCAGCAGAGTACGGAGGACAGGGATGACCGAGCAGTACTTC. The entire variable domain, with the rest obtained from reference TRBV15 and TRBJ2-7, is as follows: DAMVIQNPRYQVTQFGKPVTLSCSQTLNHNVMYWYQQKSSQAPKLLFHYYDKDFNNEADTPDNFQSRRPNTSFCFLDIRSPGLGDTAMYLCATSRVRRTGMTEQYFGPGTRLTVT.

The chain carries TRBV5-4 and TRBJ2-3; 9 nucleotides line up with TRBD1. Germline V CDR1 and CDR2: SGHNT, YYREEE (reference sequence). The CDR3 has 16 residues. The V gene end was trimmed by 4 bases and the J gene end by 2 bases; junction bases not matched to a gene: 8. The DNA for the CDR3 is TGTGCCAGCAGCGGACTAATACAGGGGGCCACAGATACGCAGTATTTT. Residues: CASSGLIQGATDTQYF.

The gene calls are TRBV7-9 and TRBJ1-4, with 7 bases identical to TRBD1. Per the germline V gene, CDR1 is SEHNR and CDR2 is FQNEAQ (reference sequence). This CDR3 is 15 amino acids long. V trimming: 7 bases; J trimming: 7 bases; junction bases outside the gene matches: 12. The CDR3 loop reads CASTEGGGGFEKLFF. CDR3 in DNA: TGTGCCAGCACCGAGGGAGGAGGGGGCTTTGAAAAACTGTTTTTT.

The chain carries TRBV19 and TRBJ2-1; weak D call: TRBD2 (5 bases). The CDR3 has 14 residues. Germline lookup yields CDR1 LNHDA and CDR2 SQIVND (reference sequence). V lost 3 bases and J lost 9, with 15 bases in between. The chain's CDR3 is CASSISTSPGEQFF. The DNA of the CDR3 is TGTGCCAGTAGTATTTCCACTAGTCCTGGTGAGCAGTTCTTC.

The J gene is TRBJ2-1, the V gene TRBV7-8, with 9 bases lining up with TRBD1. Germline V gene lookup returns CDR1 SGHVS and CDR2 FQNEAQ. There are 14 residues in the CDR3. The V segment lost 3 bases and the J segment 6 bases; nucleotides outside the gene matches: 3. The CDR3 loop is CASSFGTGTNEQFF. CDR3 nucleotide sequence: TGTGCCAGCAGCTTCGGGACAGGGACCAATGAGCAGTTCTTC. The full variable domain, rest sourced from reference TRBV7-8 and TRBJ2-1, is GAGVSQSPRYKVAKRGQDVALRCDPISGHVSLFWYQQALGQGPEFLTYFQNEAQLDKSGLPSDRFFAERPEGSVSTLKIQRTQQEDSAVYLCASSFGTGTNEQFFGPGTRLTVL.

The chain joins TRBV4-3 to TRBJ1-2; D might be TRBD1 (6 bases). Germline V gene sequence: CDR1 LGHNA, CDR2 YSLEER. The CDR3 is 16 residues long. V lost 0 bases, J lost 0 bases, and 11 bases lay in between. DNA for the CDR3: TGCGCCAGCAGCCAAGAAATCAGGGGTTCTAACTATGGCTACACCTTC. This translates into CASSQEIRGSNYGYTF.

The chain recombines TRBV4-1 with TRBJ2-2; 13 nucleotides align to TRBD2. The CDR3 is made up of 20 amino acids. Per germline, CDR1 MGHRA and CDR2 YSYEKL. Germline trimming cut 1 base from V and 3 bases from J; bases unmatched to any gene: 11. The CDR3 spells CASSQGDPGLAGRDTGELFF. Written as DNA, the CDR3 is TGCGCCAGCAGCCAAGGCGATCCGGGACTAGCGGGAAGGGACACCGGGGAGCTGTTTTTT.

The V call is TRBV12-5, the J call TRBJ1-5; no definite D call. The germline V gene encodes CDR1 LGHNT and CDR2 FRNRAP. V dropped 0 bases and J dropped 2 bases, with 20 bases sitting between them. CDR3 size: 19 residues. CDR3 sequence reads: CASGLVQRQTARGNQPQHF. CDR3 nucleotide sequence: TGTGCTAGTGGTTTGGTACAAAGGCAGACCGCGCGGGGCAATCAGCCCCAGCATTTT.

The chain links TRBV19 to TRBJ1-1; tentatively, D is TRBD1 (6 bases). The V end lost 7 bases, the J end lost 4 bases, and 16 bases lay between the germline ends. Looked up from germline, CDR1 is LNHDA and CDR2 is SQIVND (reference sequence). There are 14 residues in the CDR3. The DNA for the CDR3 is TGTGCCAGTAAGGTCGGGGGGGCGGGCACTGAAGCTTTCTTT. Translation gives CASKVGGAGTEAFF.